These 27 T cell receptor beta chains were sequenced from one sample in a study of shared clonotypes between healthy human individuals. Profiling relied on immunoSEQ multiplex PCR, and the TCRdb table lists in-frame clones only, not all of them. Among roughly 2.1 million clones, just over 90% were seen once, and the ten largest hold roughly 1.8%. It was CD45RO-negative cells, positively selected for CCR7, that made up naive CD8 cells, with terminally differentiated effector memory CD45RA+ cells excluded. The sequenced material came from naive CD8+ T cells from PBMCs. All receptors derive from a man aged 18 to 29 in good health. Some clones in this sample may be carry-over from other donors' samples.

The genes are TRBV28 and TRBJ2-4; D not resolved. V was pared by 7 bases and J by 9 bases, with 10 bases between. This CDR3 is built from 11 residues. The germline V gene has CDR1 MDHEN and CDR2 SYDVKM. The CDR3 DNA sequence: TGTGCCAGCACGATTGCCGGCATTCAGTACTTC. As protein: CASTIAGIQYF.

This chain uses TRBV5-5 with TRBJ2-7, with TRBD2 matching 7 bases. V trimming: 0 bases; J trimming: 0 bases; junction bases outside the gene matches: 3. CDR1 SGHKS and CDR2 YYEKEE come from the germline V gene (reference sequence). The CDR3 loop spans 15 amino acids. CDR3 sequence: CASSLEVAGSYEQYF. The CDR3 nucleotides read TGTGCCAGCAGCTTGGAAGTAGCGGGCTCCTACGAGCAGTACTTC.

The chain links TRBV4-1 to TRBJ2-3; D gene unclear. Germline V lookup: CDR1 MGHRA, CDR2 YSYEKL. The germline V and J ends were trimmed by 2 bases and 4 bases, with 10 bases remaining between them. The CDR3 extends over 14 amino acids. The CDR3, as DNA: TGCGCCAGCAGCCAACTCTTAGGAGCAGATACGCAGTATTTT. As protein: CASSQLLGADTQYF.

The V and J genes are TRBV5-3 and TRBJ2-7; D remains ambiguous. TRBV5-3 is an ORF, and what it does is uncertain. Trimming removed 2 bases at V and 9 bases at J, with 15 bases between. The CDR3 runs to 13 residues. This CDR3 reads CARSFLVQAVQYF. The CDR3 coding sequence is TGTGCCAGAAGCTTTCTAGTCCAGGCTGTGCAGTACTTC.

Concerning this clone itself: The sample contains more than one DNA sequence encoding this CDR3. In nucleotides, the CDR3 is TGTGCCATCAGTGAGTCTGATCAGCCCCAGCATTTT. Translating gives CAISESDQPQHF. The chain recombines TRBV10-3 with TRBJ1-5; unclear D gene. The length of the CDR3 is 12 residues. Germline V lookup: CDR1 ENHRY, CDR2 SYGVKD. Trimming shortened V by 0 bases and J by 5 bases, and 2 bases separated the two germline ends.

In nucleotides, the CDR3 is TGCAGCGTCTCCGGGACTTTCACTCTCTCCTACAATGAGCAGTTCTTC. The encoded protein is CSVSGTFTLSYNEQFF. The chain couples TRBV29-1 to TRBJ2-1, with D tentatively TRBD2 (6 bases). This CDR3 contains 16 residues. Germline values: CDR1 SQVTM, CDR2 ANQGSEA. Deletions cut 6 bases from V and 0 bases from J, with 18 bases between.

The chain joins TRBV27 to TRBJ2-2, with TRBD2 matching over 14 bases. The CDR3 covers 16 residues. Germline trimming cut 5 bases from V and 5 bases from J; bases unmatched to any gene: 4. Germline V gene data show CDR1 as MNHEY and CDR2 as SMNVEV (reference sequence). CDR3 bases: TGTGCCAGCAGTCCCGGGACTAGCGGGAGAACCGGGGAGCTGTTTTTT. Residues: CASSPGTSGRTGELFF.

The CDR3 DNA sequence: TGTGCCAGCAGCTTAGCTGCCCTAGCGATCTACGAGCAGTACTTC. This codes for CASSLAALAIYEQYF. The J gene is TRBJ2-7, the V gene TRBV7-8, with D perhaps matching TRBD2 (6 bases). The V gene lost 0 bases and the J gene lost 3 bases, with 12 bases spanning the gap. This CDR3 is built from 15 residues. CDR1 and CDR2 from the germline V gene are SGHVS and FQNEAQ. The variable domain in full, with the rest retrieved from reference TRBV7-8 and TRBJ2-7, is GAGVSQSPRYKVAKRGQDVALRCDPISGHVSLFWYQQALGQGPEFLTYFQNEAQLDKSGLPSDRFFAERPEGSVSTLKIQRTQQEDSAVYLCASSLAALAIYEQYFGPGTRLTVT.

This clone was observed a few times. Other DNA sequences of this sample code for an identical CDR3. This chain links TRBV28 with TRBJ2-7; 11 bases are shared with TRBD2. The ends lost 5 bases at V and 0 bases at J; junction bases unmatched: 6. The V gene's germline CDR1 is MDHEN and CDR2 SYDVKM. This CDR3 has 16 residues. CDR3 protein: CASSPLAGGSSYEQYF. CDR3 in DNA: TGTGCCAGCAGTCCCCTAGCGGGAGGAAGCTCCTACGAGCAGTACTTC.

The chain carries TRBV5-1 and TRBJ1-1; D unclear. Germline CDR1 and CDR2: SGHRS and YFSETQ. V lost 4 bases and J lost 6, with 19 bases in between. The CDR3 has 15 amino acids. The CDR3: CASSALGGFDPEAFF. DNA of the CDR3: TGCGCCAGCAGCGCCCTCGGAGGGTTCGACCCTGAAGCTTTCTTT.

The V call is TRBV6-5, the J call TRBJ2-1; D remains ambiguous. CDR1 MNHEY and CDR2 SVGAGI come from the germline V gene. The germline V and J ends were trimmed by 0 bases and 8 bases, with 11 bases remaining between them. The CDR3 loop spans 14 amino acids. DNA for the CDR3: TGTGCCAGCAGTTACTCGTCCCGAGATCATGAGCAGTTCTTC. It is translated as CASSYSSRDHEQFF.

The chain recombines TRBV15 with TRBJ2-7; the match to TRBD1 covers 10 bases. Germline CDR1 reads LNHNV; CDR2 reads YYDKDF (reference sequence). The CDR3 is 14 amino acids. The V gene end was trimmed by 8 bases and the J gene end by 4 bases; junction bases not matched to a gene: 8. The CDR3 here is CATGWDRGAYEQYF. The CDR3 nucleotides read TGTGCCACCGGTTGGGACAGGGGTGCTTACGAGCAGTACTTC.

The chain has TRBV28 and TRBJ1-2; possible D gene TRBD1, 6 bases. The CDR3 is made up of 15 amino acids. Trimming removed 5 bases at V and 4 bases at J, with 17 bases between. Germline V CDR1 and CDR2: MDHEN, SYDVKM. CDR3 DNA: TGTGCCAGCAGTGACCACAGGGCTCTACGCTATGGCTACACCTTC. It yields the protein CASSDHRALRYGYTF.

The chain uses TRBV9 and TRBJ1-5; no clear D gene. The germline CDR1 and CDR2 sequences are SGDLS and YYNGEE. The CDR3 contains 12 residues. Trimming removed 3 bases at V and 7 bases at J, with 8 bases between. The CDR3 is CASSGGEQPQHF. Written as DNA, the CDR3 is TGTGCCAGCAGCGGGGGAGAACAGCCCCAGCATTTT.

Note on this clone: The junction does not match germline at one end; this may be a read error. The chain uses TRBV27 and TRBJ2-1, with TRBD2 as a possible D gene (6 bases). The length of the CDR3 is 11 residues. Looked up from germline, CDR1 is MNHEY and CDR2 is SMNVEV (reference sequence). CDR3 DNA sequence: TGTGCCAGCACCGATAAGGGACTGTCTGTCTTC. It specifies CASTDKGLSVF.

The chain has TRBV7-2 and TRBJ1-1, with D tentatively TRBD1 (5 bases). V was cut by 5 bases and J by 1 base, with 14 bases left in between. Germline V gives CDR1 SGHTA, CDR2 FQGNSA. The CDR3 is 15 amino acids. This chain's CDR3 is CASSGRDRPNTEAFF. The CDR3 DNA sequence: TGTGCCAGCAGCGGCAGGGACCGCCCGAACACTGAAGCTTTCTTT.

The V call is TRBV5-6, the J call TRBJ2-7, with D maybe TRBD2 (5 bases). CDR1 and CDR2 from the germline V gene are SGHDT and YYEEEE. The CDR3 runs 14 residues. The germline V and J ends were trimmed by 2 bases and 4 bases, with 13 bases remaining between them. The CDR3 nucleotides are TGTGCCAGCAGCTTCGACGGTGGACTTTACGAGCAGTACTTC. It specifies CASSFDGGLYEQYF. Drawing the rest from reference TRBV5-6 and TRBJ2-7, the complete variable domain is DAGVTQSPTHLIKTRGQQVTLRCSPKSGHDTVSWYQQALGQGPQFIFQYYEEEERQRGNFPDRFSGHQFPNYSSELNVNALLLGDSALYLCASSFDGGLYEQYFGPGTRLTVT.

The chain uses TRBV7-9 and TRBJ2-4, with D perhaps matching TRBD2 (6 bases). This CDR3 has 15 residues. Germline CDR1 and CDR2: SEHNR and FQNEAQ (reference sequence). The germline V and J ends were trimmed by 4 bases and 4 bases, with 14 bases remaining between them. CDR3 residues: CASSSAGQLKNIQYF. CDR3 sequence (DNA): TGTGCCAGCAGCTCCGCGGGGCAACTGAAAAACATTCAGTACTTC.

This clone has just one count. The V call is TRBV5-3, the J call TRBJ2-7; the D gene is possibly TRBD1 (5 bases). TRBV5-3 is an ORF; its function is uncertain. This CDR3 spans 16 amino acids. With 1 base removed from V and 6 bases from J, the gap between germline ends came to 20 bases. The CDR3 sequence is CARSLWRRREMREQYF. For the CDR3, the DNA is TGTGCCAGAAGCTTGTGGCGGCGCAGGGAAATGCGCGAGCAGTACTTC.

This chain uses TRBV9 with TRBJ2-7; 9 nucleotides line up with TRBD2. Germline trimming cut 0 bases from V and 4 bases from J; bases unmatched to any gene: 8. Germline V gene data show CDR1 as SGDLS and CDR2 as YYNGEE. CDR3 size: 16 residues. The DNA for the CDR3 is TGTGCCAGCAGCGTAGATTCTGCGGGAGGGGTTTACGAGCAGTACTTC. Its protein is CASSVDSAGGVYEQYF.

Regarding this clone: The sample has other DNA sequences that encode this CDR3 too. J is TRBJ1-5 and V is TRBV7-9; D gene ambiguous. V was trimmed by 3 bases and J by 3 bases, leaving 3 bases between them. CDR1 and CDR2 from the germline V gene are SEHNR and FQNEAQ (reference sequence). The CDR3 is 12 residues long. Here the CDR3 reads CASSLVNQPQHF. As DNA, the CDR3 is TGTGCCAGCAGCTTGGTCAATCAGCCCCAGCATTTT.

This chain joins TRBV28 and TRBJ1-3; possible D gene TRBD1, 5 bases. CDR1 is MDHEN and CDR2 is SYDVKM in the germline V gene. The CDR3 consists of 13 residues. With 8 bases removed from V and 4 bases from J, the gap between germline ends came to 12 bases. CDR3 region: CASGTFEGNTIYF. The DNA for the CDR3 is TGTGCCAGCGGGACCTTCGAGGGAAACACCATATATTTT.

This CDR3 reads CASSPATATYEQYF. For the CDR3, the DNA is TGTGCCAGCAGTCCAGCGACAGCAACCTACGAGCAGTACTTC. V gene TRBV27 combines with J gene TRBJ2-7, with D perhaps matching TRBD1 (5 bases). Looked up from germline, CDR1 is MNHEY and CDR2 is SMNVEV (reference sequence). This CDR3 is built from 14 residues. V dropped 5 bases and J dropped 2 bases, with 13 bases sitting between them.

The chain employs TRBV5-4 and TRBJ2-7; D might be TRBD1 or TRBD2, each matching 5 bases. This CDR3 is built from 14 residues. Germline V gene sequence: CDR1 SGHNT, CDR2 YYREEE (reference sequence). V was pared by 2 bases and J by 3 bases, with 12 bases between. CDR3 in amino acids: CASSFRGPNYEQYF. The CDR3 DNA reads TGTGCCAGCAGCTTCCGGGGACCCAACTACGAGCAGTACTTC.

The rearrangement joins TRBV27 to TRBJ2-4; 9 positions match TRBD2. J lost 8 bases, V lost 1 base, and 9 bases had no gene match. The CDR3 consists of 16 residues. Germline values: CDR1 MNHEY, CDR2 SMNVEV (reference sequence). CDR3 sequence: CASSLLGAGGPDIQYF. CDR3 bases: TGTGCCAGCAGTTTATTGGGGGCGGGAGGGCCGGACATTCAGTACTTC.

The rearrangement uses TRBV10-1 and TRBJ2-7; 8 bases map to TRBD2. Germline V CDR1 and CDR2: WNHNN, SYGVQD (reference sequence). V lost 4 bases to trimming and J lost 4 bases; unmatched junction nucleotides: 6. The CDR3 consists of 14 residues. The DNA for the CDR3 is TGCGCCAGCAGTGGGCCTAGCGGGCAATACGAGCAGTACTTC. Translated: CASSGPSGQYEQYF.

As for this clone: The same CDR3 can be traced to other DNA sequences in this sample. The rearrangement links TRBV27 to TRBJ1-5; no clear D gene. Trimming removed 3 bases at V and 6 bases at J, with 6 bases between. CDR3 length: 12 residues. Germline-derived CDR1 and CDR2 are MNHEY and SMNVEV (reference sequence). The DNA of the CDR3 is TGTGCCAGCAGTTTTCCGGGTCAGCCCCAGCATTTT. Protein: CASSFPGQPQHF.